Below are 7 T cell receptor beta chains sequenced from a single sample in a study of T-cell reconstitution after alpha-beta-depleted transplantation in children. Preparation of the TCRbeta library involved a method that used unique molecular identifiers. TCRdb processed the PCR reads anew with MiXCR; each CDR3 protein has one entry. The repertoire includes 150,000 to 200,000 distinct CDR3 sequences, 14% to 15% of them detected once, and over 10% sits in the top ten. The sequencing used PBMCs from the stem cell graft donor, collected from the stem cell graft. The receptors originated from a human donor who donated a stem cell graft to a child with acute lymphoblastic leukemia.

The chain employs TRBV29-1 and TRBJ1-5; D remains unclear. Between the trimmed V and J ends, which lost 4 bases and 5 bases, there was a span of 12 bases. This CDR3 spans 13 amino acids. Germline assignment: CDR1 SQVTM and CDR2 ANQGSEA. The CDR3 nucleotides are TGCAGCGTTGGCCGGGGTCGGTATCAGCCCCAGCATTTT. It codes for CSVGRGRYQPQHF. Variable domain in full (rest from reference TRBV29-1 and TRBJ1-5): SAVISQKPSRDICQRGTSLTIQCQVDSQVTMMFWYRQQPGQSLTLIATANQGSEATYESGFVIDKFPISRPNLTFSTLTVSNMSPEDSSIYLCSVGRGRYQPQHFGDGTRLSIL.

This clonotype was counted at least ten times. The DNA for the CDR3 is TGTGCCAGCAGCCCTAGGACCGAAGGCGGGGAGCTGTTTTTT. This sequence encodes CASSPRTEGGELFF. The chain employs TRBV5-4 and TRBJ2-2; no clear D. There are 14 residues in the CDR3. The germline gives CDR1 SGHNT, CDR2 YYREEE (reference sequence). Trimming shortened V by 4 bases and J by 7 bases, and 14 bases separated the two germline ends.

This clonotype turned up a few times. The J gene is TRBJ2-1, the V gene TRBV28; D possibly uses TRBD1 or TRBD2 (6 bases each). CDR1 and CDR2 (germline): MDHEN, SYDVKM. The CDR3 sequence is 15 residues long. Deletions cut 1 base from V and 4 bases from J, with 11 bases between. The CDR3 loop reads CASSLYREVYNEQFF. CDR3 bases: TGTGCCAGCAGTTTATACAGGGAGGTTTACAATGAGCAGTTCTTC.

The chain recombines TRBV5-1 with TRBJ2-2; no reliable D call. This CDR3 is 14 amino acids long. From germline, CDR1 is SGHRS and CDR2 YFSETQ. Trimming took off 1 base at V and 0 bases at J, with 4 bases between the two ends. CDR3 DNA sequence: TGCGCCAGCAGCTTGTACGCGAACACCGGGGAGCTGTTTTTT. It is translated as CASSLYANTGELFF.

The sample holds many counts of this clonotype. V is TRBV7-9 and J is TRBJ2-3; possible D gene TRBD2, 5 bases. CDR3 length: 14 residues. CDR1 is SEHNR and CDR2 is FQNEAQ in the germline V gene (reference sequence). The V end lost 1 base, the J end lost 7 bases, and 12 bases lay between the germline ends. The CDR3 sequence: CASSLEVGVNTQYF. CDR3 coding DNA: TGTGCCAGCAGCTTAGAGGTCGGGGTAAATACGCAGTATTTT.

This clonotype was picked up many times. The chain is built from TRBV29-1 and TRBJ2-7, with 7 bases identical to TRBD1. Trimming at V came to 6 bases and at J to 1 base, leaving 3 bases not matched to a gene. Germline loops: CDR1 SQVTM, CDR2 ANQGSEA. The CDR3 is made up of 12 amino acids. CDR3 loop: CSVEGASYEQYF. CDR3 sequence (DNA): TGCAGCGTAGAGGGGGCATCCTACGAGCAGTACTTC.

At least ten counts were recorded for this clonotype. The chain links TRBV10-3 to TRBJ2-5; no clear D. Trimming left V 3 bases short and J 3 bases short, with 8 bases between. Germline V gene data show CDR1 as ENHRY and CDR2 as SYGVKD. CDR3 length: 13 residues. In DNA, the CDR3 is TGTGCCATCAGTGATCAAAGCGAAGAGACCCAGTACTTC. Encoded protein: CAISDQSEETQYF.